One sample yielded the 16 T cell receptor beta chains listed below, sequenced in a study of high-grade serous ovarian cancer treatment subgroups. Clones were sequenced by immunoSEQ multiplex PCR, and TCRdb holds only the in-frame ones, with some missing. The repertoire consists of about 5,200 clones, with 60% to 85% occurring once and the leading ten covering approximately 10%. Tumor tissue was taken before any definitive surgery or chemotherapy was given. Sequencing input: tumor tissue. These receptor sequences come from a human donor with high-grade serous ovarian cancer.

The J gene is TRBJ1-2, the V gene TRBV14; D may be TRBD1 (6 bases). The CDR3 loop spans 14 amino acids. V lost 3 bases and J 7 bases, leaving 15 bases between the germline ends. The germline gives CDR1 SGHDN, CDR2 FVKESK. CDR3 amino acids: CASSQAGDPGGYTF. The DNA of the CDR3 is TGTGCCAGCAGCCAGGCAGGGGATCCGGGTGGCTACACCTTC.

The gene calls are TRBV2 and TRBJ1-6; D perhaps matches TRBD1 (5 bases). Germline assignment: CDR1 SNHLY and CDR2 FYNNEI. CDR3 length equals 15 residues. V was shortened by 6 bases and J by 7 bases, with 16 bases between the two germline ends. The CDR3 coding sequence is TGTGCCAGCAGCGTCGGACACCTAATGAATTCACCCCTCCACTTT. This gives the protein CASSVGHLMNSPLHF.

This clone was detected only a few times. This chain uses TRBV5-4 with TRBJ1-6; D is uncertain. CDR3 size: 14 residues. CDR1 and CDR2 from the germline V gene are SGHNT and YYREEE (reference sequence). Trimming cost V 1 base and J 7 bases, with 9 bases left between them. CDR3 residues: CASSLRSKNSPLHF. The CDR3 nucleotides are TGTGCCAGCAGCTTGAGGTCAAAGAATTCACCCCTCCACTTT.

The gene calls are TRBV7-2 and TRBJ1-2; a possible D gene is TRBD1 (6 bases). CDR1 and CDR2 from the germline V gene are SGHTA and FQGNSA. The V end lost 5 bases, the J end lost 2 bases, and 15 bases lay between the germline ends. The CDR3 is made up of 15 amino acids. DNA of the CDR3: TGTGCCAGCAGCCCTCATCCCGGACAGAACTATGGCTACACCTTC. Amino acids: CASSPHPGQNYGYTF.

The genes are TRBV18 and TRBJ2-7; 9 bases align to TRBD1. This CDR3 is built from 14 residues. The V gene's germline CDR1 is KGHSH and CDR2 LQKENI. Trimming at V came to 2 bases and at J to 6 bases, leaving 5 bases not matched to a gene. CDR3 in DNA: TGTGCCAGCTCACCAGGGACAGGGTCTCGCGAGCAGTACTTC. This encodes CASSPGTGSREQYF.

The chain recombines TRBV10-3 with TRBJ2-7; D is unresolved. Germline CDR1 is ENHRY and CDR2 is SYGVKD. This CDR3 spans 17 amino acids. Trimming took 0 bases from V and 5 from J, leaving 20 bases between them. In DNA, the CDR3 is TGTGCCATCAGTGAGTCTTGGTGGGAAATATACTGGAACGAGCAGTACTTC. Protein: CAISESWWEIYWNEQYF.

The chain couples TRBV5-1 to TRBJ2-7; the D is unclear. Trimming shortened V by 0 bases and J by 0 bases, and 7 bases separated the two germline ends. CDR3 length: 14 residues. Germline V gene lookup returns CDR1 SGHRS and CDR2 YFSETQ. The CDR3 nucleotides read TGCGCCAGCAGCTTGGACCGATACTCCTACGAGCAGTACTTC. This codes for CASSLDRYSYEQYF.

The sample holds one count of this clone. This sequence joins TRBV7-8 and TRBJ1-1, with D unclear. Germline CDR1 reads SGHVS; CDR2 reads FQNEAQ. The CDR3 spans 15 residues. V lost 3 bases and J 2 bases, leaving 13 bases between the germline ends. The CDR3 DNA follows: TGTGCCAGCAGCTTGCTGGCCGTAAAAAACACTGAAGCTTTCTTT. It yields the protein CASSLLAVKNTEAFF.

This chain links TRBV2 with TRBJ1-5, with D possibly TRBD1 on 5 matching bases. V was shortened by 3 bases and J by 2 bases, with 17 bases between the two germline ends. The CDR3 is 17 residues long. CDR1 is SNHLY and CDR2 is FYNNEI in the germline V gene. CDR3: CASSEFLPSRGNQPQHF. In nucleotides, the CDR3 is TGTGCCAGCAGTGAGTTCCTCCCAAGCAGGGGCAATCAGCCCCAGCATTTT.

The chain links TRBV5-7 to TRBJ2-3, with 7 bases fitting TRBD2. Being an ORF, TRBV5-7 has a function that is uncertain. V shed 3 bases, J shed 3 bases, and the junction held 10 bases outside the gene matches. The CDR3 spans 16 residues. CDR3 in amino acids: CASSSPEKRGTDTQYF. The CDR3 nucleotides are TGTGCCAGCAGCTCCCCGGAGAAGCGGGGAACAGATACGCAGTATTTT.

The chain links TRBV6-6 to TRBJ2-2; 7 bases fit TRBD1. The V gene end was trimmed by 6 bases and the J gene end by 2 bases; junction bases not matched to a gene: 6. Germline-derived CDR1 and CDR2 are MNHNY and SVGAGI (reference sequence). CDR3 length equals 15 residues. CDR3 DNA: TGTGCCAGCAGAATCGGACAGGCCAACACCGGGGAGCTGTTTTTT. The encoded protein is CASRIGQANTGELFF.

J is TRBJ2-7 and V is TRBV10-3; 7 bases match TRBD1. The CDR3 is 15 amino acids. The trim removed 6 bases at V and 0 bases at J, leaving 8 bases unmatched. Germline V lookup: CDR1 ENHRY, CDR2 SYGVKD. The DNA for the CDR3 is TGTGCCATCAGAGACCCCGGGACAGACTCCTACGAGCAGTACTTC. Translated, it gives CAIRDPGTDSYEQYF.

The CDR3 spells CASSLLLAAETQYF. CDR3 bases: TGTGCCAGCAGCCTCCTCCTAGCGGCGGAGACCCAGTACTTC. The chain has TRBV7-8 and TRBJ2-5, with 7 bases aligning to TRBD2. V lost 5 bases, J lost 5 bases, and 8 bases stayed unmatched. Germline V gives CDR1 SGHVS, CDR2 FQNEAQ. The CDR3 sequence is 14 residues long.

The chain links TRBV4-1 to TRBJ2-3; D gene unclear. V lost 4 bases and J 3 bases, leaving 20 bases between the germline ends. Germline V gene sequence: CDR1 MGHRA, CDR2 YSYEKL. The CDR3 runs 17 residues. CDR3 sequence: CASSPRDRTPETDTQYF. CDR3 in DNA: TGCGCCAGCAGCCCCCGCGACCGGACCCCGGAGACAGATACGCAGTATTTT.

V gene TRBV7-7 combines with J gene TRBJ2-3; 10 nucleotides line up with TRBD1. From germline, CDR1 is SSHAT and CDR2 FNYEAQ (reference sequence). The CDR3 has 15 residues. Trimming took 5 bases from V and 2 from J; bases not matched to a gene: 4. CDR3 region: CASSLGQGLTDTQYF. The CDR3 bases are TGTGCCAGCAGCCTGGGACAGGGGCTCACAGATACGCAGTATTTT.

The genes are TRBV6-1 and TRBJ1-2; TRBD1 aligns across 7 bases. The CDR3 is 13 residues long. The J segment lost 4 bases and the V segment lost 3 bases, leaving 2 bases of the junction unmatched. CDR1 MNHNS and CDR2 SASEGT come from the germline V gene. The CDR3, as DNA: TGTGCCAGCAGTGAGGGGACAGCCTATGGCTACACCTTC. Translating gives CASSEGTAYGYTF.